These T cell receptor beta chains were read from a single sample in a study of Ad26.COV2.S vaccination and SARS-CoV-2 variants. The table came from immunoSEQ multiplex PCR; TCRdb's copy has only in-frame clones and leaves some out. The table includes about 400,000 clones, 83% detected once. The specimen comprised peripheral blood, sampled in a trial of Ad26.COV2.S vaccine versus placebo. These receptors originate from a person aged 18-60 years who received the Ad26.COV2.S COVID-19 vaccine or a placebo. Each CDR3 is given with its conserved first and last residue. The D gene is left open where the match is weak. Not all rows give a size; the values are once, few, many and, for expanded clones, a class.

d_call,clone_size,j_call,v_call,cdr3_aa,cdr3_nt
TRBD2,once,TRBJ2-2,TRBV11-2,CASSFLSGMNTGELFF,TGTGCCAGCAGCTTTCTTAGCGGGATGAACACCGGGGAGCTGTTTTTT
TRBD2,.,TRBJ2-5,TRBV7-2,CASSPGLAGGVGTQYF,TGTGCCAGCAGCCCCGGACTAGCGGGAGGAGTTGGGACCCAGTACTTC
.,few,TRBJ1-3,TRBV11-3,CASKKGTSGNTIYF,TGTGCCAGCAAGAAGGGGACAAGTGGAAACACCATATATTTT
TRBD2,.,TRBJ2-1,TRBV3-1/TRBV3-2,CASSHSGRAYNEQFF,TGTGCCAGCAGCCATAGCGGGAGGGCTTACAATGAGCAGTTCTTC
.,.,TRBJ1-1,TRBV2,CASNGDRTEAFF,TGTGCCAGCAACGGGGATAGGACTGAAGCTTTCTTT
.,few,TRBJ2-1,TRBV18,CASSPLADNEQFF,TGTGCCAGCTCACCACTGGCGGACAATGAGCAGTTCTTC
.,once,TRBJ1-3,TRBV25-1,CASSAVSSGNTIYF,TGTGCCAGCAGTGCGGTGAGCTCTGGAAACACCATATATTTT
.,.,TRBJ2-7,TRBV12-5,CASGTSRDPAYEQYF,TGTGCTAGTGGTACCAGCCGGGACCCGGCCTACGAGCAGTACTTC
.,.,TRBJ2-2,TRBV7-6,CASSLAGQGNTGELFF,TGTGCCAGCAGCTTAGCGGGGCAGGGTAACACCGGGGAGCTGTTTTTT
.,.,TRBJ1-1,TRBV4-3,CASSQDGARNTEAFF,TGCGCCAGCAGCCAAGATGGGGCGAGAAACACTGAAGCTTTCTTT
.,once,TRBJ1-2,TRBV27,CASSEEANYGYTF,TGTGCCAGCTCCGAGGAGGCTAACTATGGCTACACCTTC
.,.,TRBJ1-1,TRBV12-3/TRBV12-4,CASSLIRDMEAFF,TGTGCCAGCAGTTTGATTCGGGACATGGAAGCTTTCTTT
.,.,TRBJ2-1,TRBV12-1,CAIVGQGAGNEQFF,.
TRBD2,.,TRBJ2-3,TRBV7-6,CASSPRGREGRTDTQYF,TGTGCCAGCAGCCCCCGGGGGCGGGAGGGCCGAACAGATACGCAGTATTTT
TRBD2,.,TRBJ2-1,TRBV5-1,CASSPGATSGSYNEQFF,TGCGCCAGCAGCCCAGGGGCCACTAGCGGGAGCTACAATGAGCAGTTCTTC
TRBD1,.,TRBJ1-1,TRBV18,CASSPRRDRDTEAFF,TGTGCCAGCTCACCACGCCGGGACAGGGACACTGAAGCTTTCTTT
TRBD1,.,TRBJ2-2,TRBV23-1,CASSHPGQGVTGELFF,TGCGCCAGCAGTCACCCGGGACAGGGGGTAACCGGGGAGCTGTTTTTT
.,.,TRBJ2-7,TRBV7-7,CASSLGPSPSYEQYF,TGTGCCAGCAGCTTAGGCCCCTCACCCTCCTACGAGCAGTACTTC
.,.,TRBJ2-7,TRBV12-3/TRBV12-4,CASRIDRAYEQYF,TGTGCCAGCAGGATAGACAGAGCATACGAGCAGTACTTC
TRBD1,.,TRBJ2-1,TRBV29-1,CSVRDRAYEQFF,TGCAGCGTCCGGGACAGGGCCTATGAGCAGTTCTTC
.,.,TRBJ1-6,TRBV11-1,CASSQEIKNSPLHF,TGTGCCAGCAGCCAGGAGATAAAAAATTCACCCCTCCACTTT
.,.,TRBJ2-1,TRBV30,CAWSLTPPHEQFF,TGTGCCTGGAGTCTTACCCCACCACATGAGCAGTTCTTC
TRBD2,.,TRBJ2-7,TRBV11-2,CASSTGTRITYEQYF,TGTGCCAGCAGCACCGGGACTAGAATTACCTACGAGCAGTACTTC
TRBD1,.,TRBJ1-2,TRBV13,CASSSKDRAQSGYTF,TGTGCCAGCAGCTCCAAAGACAGGGCGCAAAGCGGCTACACCTTC
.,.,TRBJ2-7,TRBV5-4,CASSLVLPCSYEQYF,TGTGCCAGCAGCTTGGTACTACCCTGCTCCTACGAGCAGTACTTC
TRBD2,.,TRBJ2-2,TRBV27,CASSLSVAGGPGELFF,TGTGCCAGCAGTTTATCGGTAGCGGGGGGGCCCGGGGAGCTGTTTTTT
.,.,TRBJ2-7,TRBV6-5,CASSPTQSPIYEQYF,TGTGCCAGCAGCCCAACACAGTCCCCCATTTACGAGCAGTACTTC
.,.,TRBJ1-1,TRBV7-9,CASSLRSNTEAFF,TGTGCCAGCAGCTTAAGATCCAACACTGAAGCTTTCTTT
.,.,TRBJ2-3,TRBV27,CASSFFSSTDTQYF,TGTGCCAGCAGTTTTTTCAGTAGCACAGATACGCAGTATTTT
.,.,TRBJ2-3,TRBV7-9,CASSPPVQGRSHTDTQYF,TGTGCCAGCAGTCCGCCCGTCCAGGGAAGGTCCCACACAGATACGCAGTATTTT
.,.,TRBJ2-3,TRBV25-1,CASISFGDPGGDTQYF,TGTGCCAGCATATCTTTTGGTGATCCTGGGGGGGATACGCAGTATTTT
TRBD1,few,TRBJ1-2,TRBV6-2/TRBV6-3,CASSGTARYGYTF,TGTGCCAGCAGCGGGACAGCCCGCTATGGCTACACCTTC
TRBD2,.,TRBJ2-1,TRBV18,CASSPPDSGRNEQFF,TGTGCCAGCTCACCGCCCGATAGCGGGAGGAATGAGCAGTTCTTC
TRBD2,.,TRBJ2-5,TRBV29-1,CSVTPLTSGRDRETQYF,TGCAGCGTTACGCCCCTAACTAGCGGGAGGGACAGGGAGACCCAGTACTTC
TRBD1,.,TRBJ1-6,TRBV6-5,CASSYGSQGRSPLHF,TGTGCCAGCAGTTACGGGTCACAGGGGCGGTCACCCCTCCACTTT
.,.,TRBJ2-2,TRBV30,CACGTPNTGELFF,TGTGCCTGTGGGACTCCGAACACCGGGGAGCTGTTTTTT
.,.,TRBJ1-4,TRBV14,CASSRGLYEKLFF,TGTGCCAGCAGCCGCGGGCTCTATGAAAAACTGTTTTTT
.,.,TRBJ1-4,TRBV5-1,CASSYGQIGEKLFF,TGCGCCAGCAGTTACGGACAGATAGGTGAAAAACTGTTTTTT
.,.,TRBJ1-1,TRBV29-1,CSVRRLNTEAFF,TGCAGCGTTAGACGGTTGAACACTGAAGCTTTCTTT
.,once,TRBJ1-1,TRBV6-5,CASSYFQGTQAFF,TGTGCCAGCAGTTACTTCCAGGGGACTCAAGCTTTCTTT
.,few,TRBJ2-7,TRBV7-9,CASSPSPNSYEQYF,TGTGCCAGCAGCCCGTCTCCGAACTCCTACGAGCAGTACTTC
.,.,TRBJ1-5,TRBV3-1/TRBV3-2,CASSQVGQTQHF,TGTGCCAGCAGCCAAGTCGGGCAGACCCAGCATTTT
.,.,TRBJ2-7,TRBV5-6,CASSLAGSEPHEQYF,TGTGCCAGCAGCTTGGCGGGATCAGAACCCCACGAGCAGTACTTC
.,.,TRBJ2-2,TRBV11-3,CASSFWGRATGELFF,TGTGCCAGCAGCTTCTGGGGACGCGCCACCGGGGAGCTGTTTTTT
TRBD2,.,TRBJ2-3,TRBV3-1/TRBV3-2,CASRTSGGTDTQYF,TGTGCCAGCAGGACTAGCGGGGGCACAGATACGCAGTATTTT
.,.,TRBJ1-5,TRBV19,CASSIRTANQPQHF,TGTGCCAGTAGTATCCGGACAGCTAATCAGCCCCAGCATTTT